These T cell receptor beta chains were read from a single sample in a study of monozygotic twins with cystic fibrosis. The protocol was immunoSEQ multiplex PCR, while the TCRdb copy is restricted to in-frame clones and leaves out a portion. The table lists about 30,000 clones, around 81% of them singletons. Sequenced input: blood. These receptors all stem from a girl aged 2 to 10 with cystic fibrosis. The CDR3 runs from the conserved cysteine through the conserved F or W. D genes are given only for firm matches. A clone size is listed for some rows: how often the clone was seen (once, few, many), or a class if it is expanded.

clone_size: -
j_call: TRBJ2-1
v_call: TRBV2
d_call: TRBD2
cdr3_aa: CASVSPGLAPARGYNEQFF
cdr3_nt: TGTGCCAGCGTCAGCCCGGGACTAGCGCCCGCAAGAGGCTACAATGAGCAGTTCTTC

clone_size: once
j_call: TRBJ1-1
v_call: TRBV10-1
d_call: -
cdr3_aa: CARLPTDMNTEAFF
cdr3_nt: TGCGCCAGACTTCCGACAGACATGAACACTGAAGCTTTCTTT

clone_size: -
j_call: TRBJ1-1
v_call: TRBV4-2
d_call: -
cdr3_aa: CASSQDYGNTEAFF
cdr3_nt: TGTGCCAGCAGCCAAGATTACGGGAACACTGAAGCTTTCTTT

clone_size: -
j_call: TRBJ2-6
v_call: TRBV4-1
d_call: -
cdr3_aa: CASSLQGTGANVLTF
cdr3_nt: TGCGCCAGCAGCCTACAGGGTACAGGGGCCAACGTCCTGACTTTC

clone_size: once
j_call: TRBJ2-7
v_call: TRBV6-5
d_call: TRBD2
cdr3_aa: CASSYSSGRDYEQYF
cdr3_nt: TGTGCCAGCAGTTACTCTAGCGGGAGAGACTACGAGCAGTACTTC

clone_size: once
j_call: TRBJ1-2
v_call: TRBV14
d_call: -
cdr3_aa: CASSQRTVYGYTF
cdr3_nt: TGTGCCAGCAGCCAGAGGACGGTATATGGCTACACCTTC

clone_size: -
j_call: TRBJ2-3
v_call: TRBV5-1
d_call: TRBD1
cdr3_aa: CASSLDQTGGTDTQYF
cdr3_nt: TGCGCCAGCAGCTTGGACCAGACAGGGGGCACAGATACGCAGTATTTT

clone_size: -
j_call: TRBJ1-1
v_call: TRBV4-1
d_call: -
cdr3_aa: CASSQAGGNTEAFF
cdr3_nt: TGCGCCAGCAGCCAAGCCGGCGGGAACACTGAAGCTTTCTTT

clone_size: -
j_call: TRBJ2-3
v_call: TRBV7-6
d_call: -
cdr3_aa: CASSLIGRVADTQYF
cdr3_nt: TGTGCCAGCAGCTTAATCGGAAGGGTGGCAGATACGCAGTATTTT

clone_size: -
j_call: TRBJ2-7
v_call: TRBV19
d_call: -
cdr3_aa: CASSSTVVGRPYEQYF
cdr3_nt: TGTGCCAGTAGCTCAACCGTAGTAGGGAGGCCCTACGAGCAGTACTTC

clone_size: -
j_call: TRBJ1-3
v_call: TRBV28
d_call: -
cdr3_aa: CASSFGDSANTIYF
cdr3_nt: TGTGCCAGCAGTTTCGGGGATTCGGCAAACACCATATATTTT

clone_size: -
j_call: TRBJ1-1
v_call: TRBV15
d_call: -
cdr3_aa: CATSRDSHIPDTEAFF
cdr3_nt: TGTGCCACCAGCAGAGATTCGCATATCCCTGACACTGAAGCTTTCTTT

clone_size: -
j_call: TRBJ1-2
v_call: TRBV12-5
d_call: -
cdr3_aa: CASGLRGVGGYTF
cdr3_nt: TGTGCTAGTGGTTTGCGGGGGGTGGGCGGCTACACCTTC

clone_size: -
j_call: TRBJ2-5
v_call: TRBV6-1
d_call: -
cdr3_aa: CASTDGFSKETQYF
cdr3_nt: TGTGCCAGCACCGACGGATTCTCCAAAGAGACCCAGTACTTC

clone_size: -
j_call: TRBJ1-2
v_call: TRBV10-3
d_call: -
cdr3_aa: CAISESGGIDGYTF
cdr3_nt: TGTGCCATCAGTGAGTCGGGAGGTATCGATGGCTACACCTTC

clone_size: few
j_call: TRBJ1-5
v_call: TRBV2
d_call: -
cdr3_aa: CASRRHPSNQPQHF
cdr3_nt: TGTGCCAGCCGTCGACACCCAAGCAATCAGCCCCAGCATTTT

clone_size: -
j_call: TRBJ1-5
v_call: TRBV10-3
d_call: -
cdr3_aa: CAISESFILRPQHF
cdr3_nt: TGTGCCATCAGTGAAAGTTTTATCTTAAGGCCCCAGCATTTT

clone_size: -
j_call: TRBJ1-2
v_call: TRBV7-8
d_call: -
cdr3_aa: CASSPNEQVFYTF
cdr3_nt: TGTGCCAGCAGCCCGAACGAACAGGTCTTCTACACCTTC

clone_size: -
j_call: TRBJ2-1
v_call: TRBV30
d_call: -
cdr3_aa: CAWRDGAKQFF
cdr3_nt: TGTGCCTGGAGGGATGGGGCCAAACAGTTCTTC

clone_size: -
j_call: TRBJ2-2
v_call: TRBV10-2
d_call: TRBD2
cdr3_aa: CASTAAGGTGELFF
cdr3_nt: TGCGCCAGCACCGCGGCGGGAGGAACCGGGGAGCTGTTTTTT

clone_size: -
j_call: TRBJ2-7
v_call: TRBV5-1
d_call: TRBD2
cdr3_aa: CASSSRDSGIYEQYF
cdr3_nt: TGCGCCAGCAGTTCGCGCGATAGCGGGATTTACGAGCAGTACTTC

clone_size: -
j_call: TRBJ1-1
v_call: TRBV5-1
d_call: -
cdr3_aa: CASSLEAVNTEAFF
cdr3_nt: TGCGCCAGCAGCTTGGAAGCAGTAAACACTGAAGCTTTCTTT

clone_size: once
j_call: TRBJ2-7
v_call: TRBV4-2
d_call: TRBD2
cdr3_aa: CASSQGGGSNEQYF
cdr3_nt: TGTGCCAGCAGCCAAGGAGGCGGGAGTAACGAGCAGTACTTC

clone_size: -
j_call: TRBJ1-2
v_call: TRBV30
d_call: -
cdr3_aa: CAWTSGFGDGYTF
cdr3_nt: TGTGCCTGGACCTCAGGGTTCGGTGATGGCTACACCTTC

clone_size: -
j_call: TRBJ2-7
v_call: TRBV5-6
d_call: -
cdr3_aa: CASSRSGGWEQYF
cdr3_nt: TGTGCCAGCAGTCGGAGTGGGGGTTGGGAGCAGTACTTC

clone_size: -
j_call: TRBJ2-7
v_call: TRBV10-2
d_call: -
cdr3_aa: CASGWEVYYEQYF
cdr3_nt: TGCGCCAGTGGGTGGGAGGTCTACTACGAGCAGTACTTC

clone_size: -
j_call: TRBJ1-2
v_call: TRBV5-1
d_call: -
cdr3_aa: CASSLVAGQGYGYTF
cdr3_nt: TGCGCCAGCAGCTTGGTAGCGGGACAAGGTTATGGCTACACCTTC

clone_size: -
j_call: TRBJ1-6
v_call: TRBV6-1
d_call: -
cdr3_aa: CASSERQGGSPLHF
cdr3_nt: TGTGCCAGCAGTGAAAGGCAGGGAGGTTCACCCCTCCACTTT

clone_size: -
j_call: TRBJ2-3
v_call: TRBV5-6
d_call: -
cdr3_aa: CASSRVVALSTDTQYF
cdr3_nt: TGTGCCAGCAGCCGTGTGGTGGCGTTGAGCACAGATACGCAGTATTTT

clone_size: -
j_call: TRBJ2-1
v_call: TRBV30
d_call: TRBD2
cdr3_aa: CAWSGLRLAGGPGEQFF
cdr3_nt: TGTGCCTGGAGTGGGCTTAGGCTAGCGGGAGGGCCGGGTGAGCAGTTCTTC

clone_size: -
j_call: TRBJ1-3
v_call: TRBV7-9
d_call: -
cdr3_aa: CASSLFLGDSSGNTIYF
cdr3_nt: TGTGCCAGCAGCTTATTCTTGGGGGACTCATCGGGAAACACCATATATTTT

clone_size: -
j_call: TRBJ2-7
v_call: TRBV4-1
d_call: TRBD2
cdr3_aa: CASSQPSKTSGKTYEQYF
cdr3_nt: TGCGCCAGCAGCCAACCTTCGAAGACTAGCGGAAAAACCTACGAGCAGTACTTC

clone_size: -
j_call: TRBJ1-6
v_call: TRBV28
d_call: TRBD1
cdr3_aa: CASSSSDRVYSPLHF
cdr3_nt: TGTGCCAGCAGTTCCTCGGACAGGGTCTATTCACCCCTCCACTTT

clone_size: -
j_call: TRBJ1-2
v_call: TRBV27
d_call: TRBD1
cdr3_aa: CASSFYGTGVRGYTF
cdr3_nt: TGTGCCAGCAGTTTTTACGGGACAGGGGTCCGCGGCTACACCTTC

clone_size: -
j_call: TRBJ2-3
v_call: TRBV29-1
d_call: -
cdr3_aa: CSVGLRTTDTQYF
cdr3_nt: TGCAGCGTCGGGCTTCGGACAACAGATACGCAGTATTTT

clone_size: -
j_call: TRBJ2-7
v_call: TRBV18
d_call: TRBD2
cdr3_aa: CASSPGLASVGHEQYF
cdr3_nt: TGTGCCAGCTCCCCGGGACTAGCTTCGGTCGGCCACGAGCAGTACTTC

clone_size: -
j_call: TRBJ1-2
v_call: TRBV30
d_call: -
cdr3_aa: CAWSLGGIFGGYTF
cdr3_nt: TGTGCCTGGAGCCTCGGGGGAATATTTGGGGGCTACACCTTC

clone_size: once
j_call: TRBJ2-7
v_call: TRBV29-1
d_call: -
cdr3_aa: CSVEDSASYEQYF
cdr3_nt: TGCAGCGTTGAAGATTCGGCCTCCTACGAGCAGTACTTC

clone_size: -
j_call: TRBJ1-4
v_call: TRBV19
d_call: -
cdr3_aa: CASKPGTAINEKLFF
cdr3_nt: TGTGCCAGTAAACCCGGGACGGCCATTAATGAAAAACTGTTTTTT

clone_size: -
j_call: TRBJ2-7
v_call: TRBV7-9
d_call: -
cdr3_aa: CASSFDGAYEQYF
cdr3_nt: TGTGCCAGCAGCTTCGACGGGGCCTACGAGCAGTACTTC

clone_size: once
j_call: TRBJ2-6
v_call: TRBV10-3
d_call: -
cdr3_aa: CAITGSGANVLTF
cdr3_nt: TGTGCCATCACTGGCTCTGGGGCCAACGTCCTGACTTTC

clone_size: -
j_call: TRBJ2-4
v_call: TRBV5-4
d_call: -
cdr3_aa: CASSSAGRNIQYF
cdr3_nt: TGTGCCAGCAGCTCGGCCGGGAGAAACATTCAGTACTTC

clone_size: -
j_call: TRBJ1-2
v_call: TRBV5-1
d_call: -
cdr3_aa: CASSLGAAGYTF
cdr3_nt: TGCGCCAGCAGCTTGGGTGCAGCAGGCTACACCTTC

clone_size: -
j_call: TRBJ1-2
v_call: TRBV2
d_call: -
cdr3_aa: CASSEWRGGSYGYTF
cdr3_nt: TGTGCCAGCAGTGAATGGAGGGGAGGAAGCTATGGCTACACCTTC

clone_size: -
j_call: TRBJ2-2
v_call: TRBV19
d_call: -
cdr3_aa: CASSIGPEVGELFF
cdr3_nt: TGTGCCAGTAGTATAGGGCCAGAGGTCGGGGAGCTGTTTTTT

clone_size: -
j_call: TRBJ2-6
v_call: TRBV2
d_call: -
cdr3_aa: CASTQRGAVSGANVLTF
cdr3_nt: TGTGCCAGCACCCAAAGGGGGGCGGTCTCTGGGGCCAACGTCCTGACTTTC

clone_size: -
j_call: TRBJ1-5
v_call: TRBV4-1
d_call: -
cdr3_aa: CASSPFGGVFQPQHF
cdr3_nt: TGCGCCAGCAGCCCTTTTGGGGGCGTGTTTCAGCCCCAGCATTTT

clone_size: few
j_call: TRBJ1-5
v_call: TRBV10-3
d_call: -
cdr3_aa: CAISLQENQPQHF
cdr3_nt: TGTGCCATCAGTTTACAGGAAAATCAGCCCCAGCATTTT

clone_size: -
j_call: TRBJ1-5
v_call: TRBV27
d_call: TRBD1
cdr3_aa: CASSHRGINQPQHF
cdr3_nt: TGTGCCAGCAGTCACAGGGGGATCAATCAGCCCCAGCATTTT

clone_size: -
j_call: TRBJ1-2
v_call: TRBV7-8
d_call: -
cdr3_aa: CASSRASDYGYTF
cdr3_nt: TGTGCCAGCAGTCGGGCCAGTGACTATGGCTACACCTTC

clone_size: -
j_call: TRBJ2-3
v_call: TRBV7-8
d_call: TRBD2
cdr3_aa: CASSLAGGRDSPSTDTQYF
cdr3_nt: TGTGCCAGCAGCTTAGCGGGAGGGCGGGACTCCCCAAGCACAGATACGCAGTATTTT

clone_size: -
j_call: TRBJ2-7
v_call: TRBV27
d_call: -
cdr3_aa: CASTQGSSYEQYF
cdr3_nt: TGTGCCAGCACTCAGGGGTCGTCCTACGAGCAGTACTTC